This entry describes one TCR beta chain. The antigen remains unidentified. The treatment here: oral pan-JAK inhibitor, 5-10 mg twice daily. The data were taken from a study of CD8+ T cells in alopecia areata. CDR1 and CDR2 from the germline V gene are LNHDA and SQIVND (reference sequence). The V and J ends lost 7 bases and 4 bases respectively, with 13 bases between them. The CDR3 covers 13 residues. Study-level points and caveats: Persistence of many expanded lesional clones was seen in scalp and blood during tofacitinib.

RNA was extracted and reverse transcribed into cDNA as the sequencing template. Sequenced by immunoSEQ multiplex PCR; TCRdb stores in-frame clones only, minus some. The sample holds some 180,000 clones, about 48% seen once. The chain has TRBV19 and TRBJ2-5; D is perhaps TRBD1 or TRBD2 (5 bases each). The material sequenced was CD8+ T cells sorted from blood, taken at week 24, from a patient treated with tofacitinib. The origin of this receptor is a human donor with alopecia areata. CDR3 amino acids: CASNGDVSETQYF. The DNA of the CDR3 is TGTGCCAGTAACGGGGACGTTTCAGAGACCCAGTACTTC. The entire variable domain, with the rest obtained from reference TRBV19 and TRBJ2-5, is as follows: DGGITQSPKYLFRKEGQNVTLSCEQNLNHDAMYWYRQDPGQGLRLIYYSQIVNDFQKGDIAEGYSVSREKKESFPLTVTSAQKNPTAFYLCASNGDVSETQYFGPGTRLLVL.